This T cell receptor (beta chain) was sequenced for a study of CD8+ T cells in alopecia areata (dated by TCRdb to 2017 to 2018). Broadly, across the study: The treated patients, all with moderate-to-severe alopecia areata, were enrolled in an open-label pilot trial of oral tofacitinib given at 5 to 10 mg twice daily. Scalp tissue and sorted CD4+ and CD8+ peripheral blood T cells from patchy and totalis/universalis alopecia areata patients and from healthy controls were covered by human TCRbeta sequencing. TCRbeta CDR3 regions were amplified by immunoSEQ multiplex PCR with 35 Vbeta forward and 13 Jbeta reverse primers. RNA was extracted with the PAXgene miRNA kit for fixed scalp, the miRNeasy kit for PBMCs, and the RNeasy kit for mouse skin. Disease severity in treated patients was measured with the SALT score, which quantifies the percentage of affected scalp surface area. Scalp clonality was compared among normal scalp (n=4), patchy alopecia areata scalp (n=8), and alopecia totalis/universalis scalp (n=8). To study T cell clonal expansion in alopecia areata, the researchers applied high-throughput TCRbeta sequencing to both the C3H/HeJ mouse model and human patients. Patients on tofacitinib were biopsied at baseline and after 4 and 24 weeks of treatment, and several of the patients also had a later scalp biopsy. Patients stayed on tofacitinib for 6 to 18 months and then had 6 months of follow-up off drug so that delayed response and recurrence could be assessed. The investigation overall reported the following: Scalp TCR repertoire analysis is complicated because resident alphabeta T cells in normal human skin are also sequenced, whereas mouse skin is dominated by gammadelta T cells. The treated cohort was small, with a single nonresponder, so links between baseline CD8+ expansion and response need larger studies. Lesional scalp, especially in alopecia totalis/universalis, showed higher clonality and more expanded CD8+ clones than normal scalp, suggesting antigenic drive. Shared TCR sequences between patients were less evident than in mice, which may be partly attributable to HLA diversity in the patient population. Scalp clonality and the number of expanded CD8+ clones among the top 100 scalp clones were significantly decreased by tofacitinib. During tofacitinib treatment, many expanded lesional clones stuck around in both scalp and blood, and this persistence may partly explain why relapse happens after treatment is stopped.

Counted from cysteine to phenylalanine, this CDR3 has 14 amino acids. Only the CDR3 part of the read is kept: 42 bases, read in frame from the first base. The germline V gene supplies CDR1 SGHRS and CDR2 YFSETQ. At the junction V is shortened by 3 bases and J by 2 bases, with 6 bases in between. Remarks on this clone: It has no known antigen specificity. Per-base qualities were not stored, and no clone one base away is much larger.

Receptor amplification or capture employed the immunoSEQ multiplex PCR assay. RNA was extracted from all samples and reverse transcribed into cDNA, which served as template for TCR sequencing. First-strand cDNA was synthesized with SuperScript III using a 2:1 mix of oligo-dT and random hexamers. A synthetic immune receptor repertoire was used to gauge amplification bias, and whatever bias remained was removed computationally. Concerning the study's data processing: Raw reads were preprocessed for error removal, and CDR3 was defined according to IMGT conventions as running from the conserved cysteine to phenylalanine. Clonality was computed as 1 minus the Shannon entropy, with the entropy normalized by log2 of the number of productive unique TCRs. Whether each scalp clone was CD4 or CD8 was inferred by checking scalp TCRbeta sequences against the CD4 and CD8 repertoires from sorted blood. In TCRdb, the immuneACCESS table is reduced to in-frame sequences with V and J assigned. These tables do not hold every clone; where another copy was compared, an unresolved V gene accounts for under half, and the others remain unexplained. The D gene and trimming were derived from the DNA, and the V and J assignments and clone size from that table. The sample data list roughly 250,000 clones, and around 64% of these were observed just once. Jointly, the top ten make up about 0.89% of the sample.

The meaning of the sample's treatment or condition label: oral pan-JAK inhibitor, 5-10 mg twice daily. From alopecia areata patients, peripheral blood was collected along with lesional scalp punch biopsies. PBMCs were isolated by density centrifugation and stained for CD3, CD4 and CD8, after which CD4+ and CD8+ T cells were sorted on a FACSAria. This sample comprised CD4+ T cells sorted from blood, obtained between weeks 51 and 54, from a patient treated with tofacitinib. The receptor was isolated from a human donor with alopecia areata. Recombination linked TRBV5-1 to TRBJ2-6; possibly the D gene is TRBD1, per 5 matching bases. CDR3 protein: CASSSGTGANVLTF. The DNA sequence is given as TGCGCCAGCAGCTCAGGGACTGGGGCCAACGTCCTGACTTTC.